This TCR beta chain was found in a study of CD8+ T cells in alopecia areata (dated by TCRdb to the late 2010s). Describing the broader study: The treated patients, all with moderate-to-severe alopecia areata, were enrolled in an open-label pilot trial of oral tofacitinib given at 5 to 10 mg twice daily. Tofacitinib was given for 6 to 18 months, followed by 6 months of follow-up off drug to assess delayed response and recurrence. In treated patients, disease severity was measured using the SALT score, which gives the percentage of scalp surface area affected. In both human patients and the C3H/HeJ mouse model, the study applied high-throughput TCRbeta sequencing to look at T cell clonal expansion in alopecia areata. In humans, TCRbeta sequencing was performed on scalp tissue and on sorted CD4+ and CD8+ peripheral blood T cells from healthy controls and from patients with patchy or totalis/universalis alopecia areata. Tofacitinib-treated patients had biopsies at baseline and at 4 and 24 weeks of treatment, with a later scalp biopsy in several patients. Clonality in the scalp was compared among normal scalp (n=4), patchy alopecia areata scalp (n=8), and alopecia totalis/universalis scalp (n=8). RNA was extracted with the PAXgene miRNA kit for fixed scalp, the miRNeasy kit for PBMCs, and the RNeasy kit for mouse skin. TCRbeta CDR3 regions were amplified by immunoSEQ multiplex PCR with 35 Vbeta forward and 13 Jbeta reverse primers.

Remarks on this clone: What this receptor recognizes is not known. Base qualities were left out, and no much larger clone turns up one base away.

Sample time point, as interpreted from the label and publication: around 4 weeks on oral tofacitinib. The treatment or condition label, as the study defines it: oral pan-JAK inhibitor, 5-10 mg twice daily. Lesional scalp punch biopsies and peripheral blood were obtained from alopecia areata patients. After PBMCs were isolated by density centrifugation and stained for CD3, CD4 and CD8, a FACSAria was used to sort CD4+ and CD8+ T cells. Library preparation was by the immunoSEQ multiplex PCR assay. For TCR sequencing, RNA was extracted from every sample and reverse transcribed into cDNA to serve as template. SuperScript III was used for first-strand cDNA synthesis, primed with a 2:1 mix of oligo-dT and random hexamers. A synthetic immune receptor repertoire was used to assess amplification bias, and residual bias was removed computationally. In the source study's methods: After raw reads were preprocessed to remove errors, the CDR3 was defined following IMGT conventions as running from the conserved cysteine to phenylalanine. Clonality was computed by normalizing Shannon entropy by log2 of the number of productive unique TCRs and subtracting the result from 1. CD4 or CD8 identity of scalp clones was inferred by cross-referencing scalp TCRbeta sequences with sorted blood CD4 and CD8 repertoires. The clones in this table, taken by TCRdb from immuneACCESS, are in-frame only. Not every clone is retained; where verified, under half of the shortfall comes from an unresolved V gene, and the cause of the rest is unknown. That table gives V, J and clone size, and the DNA gave D and trimming. Here the sample has 150,000 or so clones; 50% to 65% occur a single time. The ten largest make up 15% of the sample.

What the study reported, not specific to this receptor: Tofacitinib significantly lowered scalp clonality and the number of expanded CD8+ clones among the top 100 scalp clones. The treated cohort was small, with a single nonresponder, so links between baseline CD8+ expansion and response need larger studies. During tofacitinib treatment, many expanded lesional clones remained in scalp and blood, and this persistence may partly explain relapse after treatment is stopped. Shared TCR sequences between patients were less evident than in mice, which may be partly attributable to HLA diversity in the patient population. Resident alphabeta T cells in normal human skin are also sequenced, complicating scalp TCR repertoire analysis, unlike mouse skin dominated by gammadelta T cells. Lesional scalp, especially in alopecia totalis/universalis, showed higher clonality and more expanded CD8+ clones than normal scalp, suggesting antigenic drive.

According to the germline V gene, CDR1 reads MNHNS and CDR2 reads SASEGT. The CDR3 measures 14 amino acids from cysteine to phenylalanine. The kept DNA is CDR3 alone, 42 bases in frame from the first base. The V and J ends are trimmed by 6 bases and 4 bases, leaving 16 bases between them. The sample here was CD8+ T cells sorted from blood, taken at week 4, from a patient treated with tofacitinib. This TCR was sampled from a human donor with alopecia areata. In this chain, TRBV6-1 is recombined with TRBJ2-7, with a weak D call of TRBD2 (6 bases match). The nucleotide sequence is TGTGCCAGCAGACGCGCGGGACTCCCATACGAGCAGTACTTC. This sequence encodes CASRRAGLPYEQYF.